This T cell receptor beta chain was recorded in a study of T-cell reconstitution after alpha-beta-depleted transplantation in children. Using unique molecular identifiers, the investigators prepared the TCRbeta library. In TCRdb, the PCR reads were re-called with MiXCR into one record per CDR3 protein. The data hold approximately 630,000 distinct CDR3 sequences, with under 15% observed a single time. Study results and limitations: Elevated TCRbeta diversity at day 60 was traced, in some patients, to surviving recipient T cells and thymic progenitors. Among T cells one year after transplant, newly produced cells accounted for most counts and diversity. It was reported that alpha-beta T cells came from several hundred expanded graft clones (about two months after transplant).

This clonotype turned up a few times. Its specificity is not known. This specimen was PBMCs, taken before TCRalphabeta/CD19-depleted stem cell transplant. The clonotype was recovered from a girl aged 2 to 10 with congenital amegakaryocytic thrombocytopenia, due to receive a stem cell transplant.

This CDR3 is CASSPQQPSSGNTIYF. The DNA of the CDR3 is TGTGCCAGCTCACCACAACAGCCCTCCTCTGGAAACACCATATATTTT. J is TRBJ1-3 and V is TRBV18, with unresolved D. The V gene's germline CDR1 is KGHSH and CDR2 LQKENI. Trimming pared 1 base from V and 0 bases from J, leaving 10 bases between. The CDR3 contains 16 residues.